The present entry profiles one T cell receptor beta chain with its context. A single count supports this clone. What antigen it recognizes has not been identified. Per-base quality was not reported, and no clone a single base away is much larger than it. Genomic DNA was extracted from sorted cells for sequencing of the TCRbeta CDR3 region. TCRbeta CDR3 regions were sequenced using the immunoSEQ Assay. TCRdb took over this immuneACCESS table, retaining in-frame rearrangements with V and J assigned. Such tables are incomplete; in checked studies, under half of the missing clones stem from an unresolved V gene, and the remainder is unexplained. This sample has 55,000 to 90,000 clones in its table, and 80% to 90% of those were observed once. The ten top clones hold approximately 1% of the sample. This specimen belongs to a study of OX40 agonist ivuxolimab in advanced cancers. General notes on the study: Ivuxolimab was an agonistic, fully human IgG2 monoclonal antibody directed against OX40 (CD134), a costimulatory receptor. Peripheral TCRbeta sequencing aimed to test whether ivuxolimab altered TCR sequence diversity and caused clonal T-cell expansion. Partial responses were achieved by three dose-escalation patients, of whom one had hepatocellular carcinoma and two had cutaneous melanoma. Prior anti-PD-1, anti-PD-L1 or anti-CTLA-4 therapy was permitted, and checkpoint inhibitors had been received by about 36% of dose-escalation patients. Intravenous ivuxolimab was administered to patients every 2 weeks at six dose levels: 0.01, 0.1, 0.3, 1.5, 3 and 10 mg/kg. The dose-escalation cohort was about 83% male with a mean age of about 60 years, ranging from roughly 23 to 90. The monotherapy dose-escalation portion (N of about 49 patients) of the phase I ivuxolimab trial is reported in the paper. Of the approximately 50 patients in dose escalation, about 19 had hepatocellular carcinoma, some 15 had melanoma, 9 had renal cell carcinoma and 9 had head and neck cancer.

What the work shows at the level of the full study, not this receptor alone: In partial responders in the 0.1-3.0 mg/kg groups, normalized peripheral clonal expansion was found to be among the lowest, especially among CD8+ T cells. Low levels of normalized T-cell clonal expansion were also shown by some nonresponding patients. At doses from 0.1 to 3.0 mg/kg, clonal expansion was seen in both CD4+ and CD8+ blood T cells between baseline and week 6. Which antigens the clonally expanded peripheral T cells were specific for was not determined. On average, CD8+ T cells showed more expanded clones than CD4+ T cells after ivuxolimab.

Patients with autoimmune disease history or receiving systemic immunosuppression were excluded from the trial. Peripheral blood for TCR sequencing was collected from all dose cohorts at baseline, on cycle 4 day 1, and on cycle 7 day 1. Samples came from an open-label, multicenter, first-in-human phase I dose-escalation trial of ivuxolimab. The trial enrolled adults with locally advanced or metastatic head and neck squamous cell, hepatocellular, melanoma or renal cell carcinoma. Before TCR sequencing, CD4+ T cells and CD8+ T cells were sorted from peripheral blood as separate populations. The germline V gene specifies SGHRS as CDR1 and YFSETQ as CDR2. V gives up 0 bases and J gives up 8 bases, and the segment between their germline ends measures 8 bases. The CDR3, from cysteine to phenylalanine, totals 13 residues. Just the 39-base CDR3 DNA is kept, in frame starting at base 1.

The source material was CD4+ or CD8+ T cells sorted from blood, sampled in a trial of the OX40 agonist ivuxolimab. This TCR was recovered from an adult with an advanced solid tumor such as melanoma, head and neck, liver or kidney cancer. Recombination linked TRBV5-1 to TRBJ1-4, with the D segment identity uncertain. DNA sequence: TGCGCCAGCAGCTTGGATCGTTGGGAAAAACTGTTTTTT. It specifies CASSLDRWEKLFF. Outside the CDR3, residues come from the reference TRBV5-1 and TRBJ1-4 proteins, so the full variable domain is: KAGVTQTPRYLIKTRGQQVTLSCSPISGHRSVSWYQQTPGQGLQFLFEYFSETQRNKGNFPGRFSGRQFSNSRSEMNVSTLELGDSALYLCASSLDRWEKLFFGSGTQLSVL.